This TCR beta chain was sequenced during a study of T-cell memory formation after mild COVID-19. As regards this clonotype: Its antigen remains unidentified.

Trimming pared 5 bases from V and 2 bases from J, leaving 10 bases between. This CDR3 region has 13 residues. CDR1 is SGHRS and CDR2 is YFSETQ in the germline V gene. Study conclusions and caveats: In second-wave clones peaking day 37, SARS-CoV-2 specificity remained unconfirmed.

Constant-segment primers served in 5'RACE that generated TCR alpha and TCR beta cDNA libraries bearing sample barcodes and UMIs. TCRdb fed the 5' RACE reads into MiXCR, producing one record per CDR3 protein. Of over 150,000 distinct CDR3 sequences listed, about 18% are singletons. The TCR sequence derives from a man aged 18 to 29 who had mild COVID-19 (a few samples of this study predate the infection). Cell type and time point are not known. This rearrangement joins TRBV5-1 to TRBJ1-1; D is uncertain. Material: PBMCs or a T cell subset sorted from them (not recorded which). Here the CDR3 reads CASRIDPNTEAFF. In DNA, the CDR3 is TGCGCCAGCAGAATTGACCCTAACACTGAAGCTTTCTTT.